Below, 23 T cell receptor beta chains from the same sample are listed, as sequenced in a study of radiation and T cells in renal cell carcinoma. Sample time point: blood 2 weeks post-SBRT. As for treatment: 15 Gy SBRT to primary tumor, nephrectomy 4 weeks later. Assay used: immunoSEQ multiplex PCR; TCRdb lists only in-frame clones, some missing. Among some 80,000 clones listed, approximately 86% were seen once. The sequencing used blood, collected from a patient whose treatment included radiotherapy and nephrectomy. All receptors derive from a woman aged 45-59 years with renal cell carcinoma.

The chain couples TRBV5-1 to TRBJ2-7; D is ambiguous. The ends were cut back, 0 bases at V and 5 bases at J, with 9 bases in the middle. This CDR3 has 13 residues. Germline V CDR1 and CDR2: SGHRS, YFSETQ. CDR3 amino acids: CASSLVSDHEQYF. The CDR3 region has the DNA TGCGCCAGCAGCTTGGTTTCCGATCACGAGCAGTACTTC.

V gene TRBV28 combines with J gene TRBJ2-5, with 7 bases identical to TRBD2. V shed 3 bases and J 4 bases; nucleotides not matched to a gene: 8. The CDR3 runs 15 residues. CDR1 and CDR2 from the germline V gene are MDHEN and SYDVKM. The CDR3 spells CASSFGDYRGETQYF. CDR3 sequence (DNA): TGTGCCAGCAGTTTCGGGGACTACCGGGGAGAGACCCAGTACTTC.

This chain connects TRBV5-5 to TRBJ1-4, with D possibly being TRBD1 (5 bases). CDR3 length: 15 amino acids. V gave up 1 base and J gave up 8 bases, with 15 bases separating them. The germline V gene has CDR1 SGHKS and CDR2 YYEKEE (reference sequence). The CDR3 region has the DNA TGTGCCAGCAGCTTGCTCGGAAGGGGAAGGGAAAAACTGTTTTTT. As protein: CASSLLGRGREKLFF.

The chain employs TRBV4-1 and TRBJ2-7; 13 bases map to TRBD2. With V trimmed by 0 bases and J by 1 base, 6 bases remained unmatched. The CDR3 covers 18 residues. The V gene's germline CDR1 is MGHRA and CDR2 YSYEKL. The CDR3 region has the DNA TGCGCCAGCAGCCAAGAATGGACTAGCGGGGGTCCGTCCTACGAGCAGTACTTC. Encoded protein: CASSQEWTSGGPSYEQYF.

The rearrangement joins TRBV7-8 to TRBJ2-7; possible D gene TRBD1, 6 bases. The CDR3 totals 14 residues. Trimming shortened V by 2 bases and J by 6 bases, and 14 bases separated the two germline ends. Germline loops: CDR1 SGHVS, CDR2 FQNEAQ. As DNA, the CDR3 is TGTGCCAGCAGCTTACCAGCAGGGGCTATCGAGCAGTACTTC. Protein: CASSLPAGAIEQYF.

The DNA of the CDR3 is TGTGCCAGCAGTGAACCTAGGGGCACTGAAGCTTTCTTT. It specifies CASSEPRGTEAFF. The chain recombines TRBV6-1 with TRBJ1-1, with D maybe TRBD1 (5 bases). Deletions cut 2 bases from V and 4 bases from J, with 8 bases between. CDR3 length: 13 residues. Germline lookup yields CDR1 MNHNS and CDR2 SASEGT.

CDR3 region: CASSSLNLYRYTSTDTQYF. CDR3 nucleotides: TGTGCCAGCAGCTCCCTAAACCTCTACCGATATACTAGCACAGATACGCAGTATTTT. The J gene is TRBJ2-3, the V gene TRBV7-2; D not resolved. V gave up 4 bases and J gave up 0 bases, with 23 bases separating them. Germline-derived CDR1 and CDR2 are SGHTA and FQGNSA. The CDR3 consists of 19 residues.

The chain is built from TRBV4-3 and TRBJ1-1; 7 nucleotides line up with TRBD1. Germline V lookup: CDR1 LGHNA, CDR2 YSLEER. V shed 0 bases and J 4 bases; nucleotides not matched to a gene: 8. CDR3 length equals 16 residues. The CDR3 region has the DNA TGCGCCAGCAGCCAAGACCCCGACAGGGCACTCACTGAAGCTTTCTTT. It codes for CASSQDPDRALTEAFF.

In its sample, this clone was seen once. The CDR3 coding sequence is TGTGCTAGTGGTTCACCGCGGGATTCATCGCAGTATTTT. Translated, it gives CASGSPRDSSQYF. The chain uses TRBV12-5 and TRBJ2-3; the D gene is possibly TRBD2 (6 bases). The V gene's germline CDR1 is LGHNT and CDR2 FRNRAP. Trimming shortened V by 4 bases and J by 10 bases, and 15 bases separated the two germline ends. This CDR3 has 13 amino acids.

J is TRBJ1-5 and V is TRBV19; TRBD1 agrees at 10 bases. There are 15 residues in the CDR3. V was pared by 8 bases and J by 8 bases, with 12 bases of the junction left unmatched. From germline, CDR1 is LNHDA and CDR2 SQIVND (reference sequence). The CDR3 region has the DNA TGTGCCAGTCTTTCGGCCGGACAGGGGGATAAGCCCCAGCATTTT. Protein sequence: CASLSAGQGDKPQHF. The full variable domain, its missing parts supplied by reference TRBV19 and TRBJ1-5, is DGGITQSPKYLFRKEGQNVTLSCEQNLNHDAMYWYRQDPGQGLRLIYYSQIVNDFQKGDIAEGYSVSREKKESFPLTVTSAQKNPTAFYLCASLSAGQGDKPQHFGDGTRLSIL.

The chain joins TRBV7-2 to TRBJ2-3; TRBD2 aligns across 12 bases. The junction had 6 bases not matched to a gene; V was cut back by 4 bases and J by 4 bases. Germline V gene sequence: CDR1 SGHTA, CDR2 FQGNSA. The CDR3 is 16 amino acids. CDR3 protein: CASSSLLAGGSDTQYF. The CDR3 DNA is TGTGCCAGCAGCTCTCTTCTAGCGGGAGGGTCAGATACGCAGTATTTT.

The chain couples TRBV7-2 to TRBJ2-7, with D unresolved. The CDR3 contains 13 residues. V was trimmed by 2 bases and J by 5 bases, leaving 10 bases between them. The germline CDR1 and CDR2 sequences are SGHTA and FQGNSA. CDR3 in amino acids: CASSLQHGHEQYF. The CDR3 DNA reads TGTGCCAGCAGCTTACAGCATGGCCACGAGCAGTACTTC.

The chain carries TRBV5-5 and TRBJ2-3; D perhaps matches TRBD1 (6 bases). The germline gives CDR1 SGHKS, CDR2 YYEKEE (reference sequence). The V and J ends lost 0 bases and 4 bases respectively, with 6 bases between them. The CDR3 covers 13 residues. CDR3: CASSLEGADTQYF. The CDR3 nucleotides are TGTGCCAGCAGCTTGGAGGGGGCAGATACGCAGTATTTT.

V and J are TRBV7-3 and TRBJ2-1; 8 bases fit TRBD2. Germline CDR1 and CDR2: SGHTA and FQGTGA. The CDR3 extends over 16 amino acids. V was pared by 2 bases and J by 2 bases, with 5 bases of the junction left unmatched. The DNA of the CDR3 is TGTGCCAGCAGCTTAGCGGGAGGCCTCACCTACAATGAGCAGTTCTTC. As protein: CASSLAGGLTYNEQFF.

The chain has TRBV7-9 and TRBJ2-3; D remains unclear. Trimming shortened V by 5 bases and J by 0 bases, and 6 bases separated the two germline ends. Germline CDR1 SEHNR, CDR2 FQNEAQ (reference sequence). The CDR3 spans 13 residues. CDR3 amino acids: CASSPSSTDTQYF. Written as DNA, the CDR3 is TGTGCCAGCAGCCCGAGCAGCACAGATACGCAGTATTTT.

This chain uses TRBV5-1 with TRBJ1-2; D remains unclear. V was clipped by 1 base and J by 8 bases, with 9 bases between them. Germline CDR1 reads SGHRS; CDR2 reads YFSETQ. This CDR3 region has 12 residues. The CDR3 here is CASSLNSDGYTF. The CDR3 nucleotides read TGCGCCAGCAGCTTGAATTCGGACGGCTACACCTTC.

The chain is built from TRBV4-3 and TRBJ1-3, with D perhaps TRBD1 (5 bases). There are 17 residues in the CDR3. V gave up 0 bases and J gave up 0 bases, with 12 bases separating them. Germline V gene lookup returns CDR1 LGHNA and CDR2 YSLEER. In DNA form, the CDR3 reads TGCGCCAGCAGCCAAGAGGTGAGACAGATCTCTGGAAACACCATATATTTT. It specifies CASSQEVRQISGNTIYF.

V gene TRBV7-8 combines with J gene TRBJ2-1; D gene ambiguous. V gave up 6 bases and J gave up 5 bases, with 17 bases separating them. This CDR3 spans 15 amino acids. The germline CDR1 and CDR2 sequences are SGHVS and FQNEAQ. This chain's CDR3 is CASRRRRVTNNEQFF. Written as DNA, the CDR3 is TGTGCCAGCAGACGAAGACGAGTAACCAACAATGAGCAGTTCTTC.

The chain employs TRBV19 and TRBJ1-5; D remains ambiguous. Germline V gene data show CDR1 as LNHDA and CDR2 as SQIVND (reference sequence). V was pared by 7 bases and J by 0 bases, with 7 bases between. This CDR3 spans 13 amino acids. CDR3 nucleotide sequence: TGTGCCAGTAAATTTCATAGCAATCAGCCCCAGCATTTT. Amino acid sequence: CASKFHSNQPQHF.

This clone was seen a few times. This chain connects TRBV28 to TRBJ2-3; 8 bases line up with TRBD1. CDR1 is MDHEN, CDR2 SYDVKM, per germline. V lost 3 bases to trimming and J lost 3 bases; unmatched junction nucleotides: 5. The CDR3 runs to 15 residues. The CDR3 is CASSFHGQGTDTQYF. In DNA form, the CDR3 reads TGTGCCAGCAGTTTCCACGGACAGGGTACAGATACGCAGTATTTT.

The chain combines TRBV5-1 with TRBJ2-3; the match to TRBD1 covers 8 bases. Germline loops: CDR1 SGHRS, CDR2 YFSETQ. This CDR3 has 17 amino acids. J was trimmed by 5 bases and V by 3 bases; bases with no gene match: 14. The DNA of the CDR3 is TGCGCCAGCAGCTCAAGACAGGACAGGGTTACTAAAGATACGCAGTATTTT. It specifies CASSSRQDRVTKDTQYF.

J is TRBJ2-1 and V is TRBV5-4, with D perhaps matching TRBD1 or TRBD2 (5 bases each). CDR1 is SGHNT, CDR2 YYREEE, per germline (reference sequence). The CDR3 contains 13 residues. Trimming took 9 bases from V and 5 from J, leaving 15 bases between them. The CDR3 protein is CATRAGAHNEQFF. The CDR3 bases are TGTGCCACGAGGGCCGGGGCACACAATGAGCAGTTCTTC.

The chain combines TRBV5-1 with TRBJ2-2; tentatively, D is TRBD1 (5 bases). The CDR3 length is 16 residues. The germline V gene has CDR1 SGHRS and CDR2 YFSETQ. V was pared by 0 bases and J by 1 base, with 10 bases between. CDR3: CASSLAQGLNTGELFF. In DNA form, the CDR3 reads TGCGCCAGCAGCTTGGCCCAGGGATTGAACACCGGGGAGCTGTTTTTT.